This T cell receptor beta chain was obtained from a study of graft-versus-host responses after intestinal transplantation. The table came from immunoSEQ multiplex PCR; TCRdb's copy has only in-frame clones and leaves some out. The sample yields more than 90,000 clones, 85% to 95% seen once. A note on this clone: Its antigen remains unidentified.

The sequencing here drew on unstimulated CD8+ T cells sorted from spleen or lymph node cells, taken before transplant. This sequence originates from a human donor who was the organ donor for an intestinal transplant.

For the CDR3, the DNA is TGTGCCAGCAGCCTTGGACTAGCGAGACCTTACAATGAGCAGTTCTTC. This translates into CASSLGLARPYNEQFF. The chain links TRBV27 to TRBJ2-1; 9 nucleotides match TRBD2. Unmatched junction bases numbered 10, after V lost 6 bases and J lost 4 bases. The CDR3 consists of 16 residues. CDR1 and CDR2 from the germline V gene are MNHEY and SMNVEV (reference sequence).